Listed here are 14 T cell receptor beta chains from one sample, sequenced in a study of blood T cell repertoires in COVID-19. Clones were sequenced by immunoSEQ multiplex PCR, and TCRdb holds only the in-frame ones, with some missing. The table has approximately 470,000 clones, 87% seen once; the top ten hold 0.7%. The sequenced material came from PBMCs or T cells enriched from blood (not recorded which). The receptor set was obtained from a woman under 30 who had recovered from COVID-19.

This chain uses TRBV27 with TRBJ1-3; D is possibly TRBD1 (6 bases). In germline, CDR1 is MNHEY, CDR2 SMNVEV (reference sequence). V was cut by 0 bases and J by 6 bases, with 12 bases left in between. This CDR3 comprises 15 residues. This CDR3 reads CASSLSWDILNTIYF. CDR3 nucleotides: TGTGCCAGCAGTTTATCTTGGGACATACTAAACACCATATATTTT.

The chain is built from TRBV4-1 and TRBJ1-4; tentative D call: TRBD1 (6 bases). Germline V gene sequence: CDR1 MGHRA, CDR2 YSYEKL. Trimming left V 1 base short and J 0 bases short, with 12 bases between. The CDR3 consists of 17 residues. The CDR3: CASSQVTGPATNEKLFF. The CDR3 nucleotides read TGCGCCAGCAGCCAAGTGACAGGCCCTGCAACTAATGAAAAACTGTTTTTT.

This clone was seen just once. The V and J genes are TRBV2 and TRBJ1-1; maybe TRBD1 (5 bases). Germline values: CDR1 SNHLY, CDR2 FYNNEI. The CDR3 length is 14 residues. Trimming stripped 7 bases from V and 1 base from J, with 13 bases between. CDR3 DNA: TGTGCCAGCACCTTGACAGTTACGAACACTGAAGCTTTCTTT. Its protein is CASTLTVTNTEAFF. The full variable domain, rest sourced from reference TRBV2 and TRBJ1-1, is EPEVTQTPSHQVTQMGQEVILRCVPISNHLYFYWYRQILGQKVEFLVSFYNNEISEKSEIFDDQFSVERPDGSNFTLKIRSTKLEDSAMYFCASTLTVTNTEAFFGQGTRLTVV.

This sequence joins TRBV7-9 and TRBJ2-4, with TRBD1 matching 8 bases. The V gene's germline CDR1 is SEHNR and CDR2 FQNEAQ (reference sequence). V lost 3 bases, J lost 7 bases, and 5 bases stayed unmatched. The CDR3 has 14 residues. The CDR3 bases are TGTGCCAGCAGCTTTTTCAGGGGGCAGAACATTCAGTACTTC. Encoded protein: CASSFFRGQNIQYF.

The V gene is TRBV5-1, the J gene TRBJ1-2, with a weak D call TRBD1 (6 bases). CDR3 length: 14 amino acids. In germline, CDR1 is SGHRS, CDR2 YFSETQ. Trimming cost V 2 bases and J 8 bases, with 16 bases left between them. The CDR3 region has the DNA TGCGCCAGCAGCTTTGGGGAACAGGGCATCGGCTACACCTTC. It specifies CASSFGEQGIGYTF.

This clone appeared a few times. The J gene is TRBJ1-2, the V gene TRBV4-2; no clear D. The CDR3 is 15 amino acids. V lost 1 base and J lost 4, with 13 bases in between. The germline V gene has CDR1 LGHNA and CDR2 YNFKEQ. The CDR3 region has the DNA TGTGCCAGCAGCCAAGCTGACGTTAGCAGCTATGGCTACACCTTC. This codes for CASSQADVSSYGYTF.

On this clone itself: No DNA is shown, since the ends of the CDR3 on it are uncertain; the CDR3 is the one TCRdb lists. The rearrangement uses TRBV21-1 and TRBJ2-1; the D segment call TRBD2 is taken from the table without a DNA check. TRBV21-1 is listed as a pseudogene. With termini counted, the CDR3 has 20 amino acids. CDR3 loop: CASSKEDEVGRGALLHEQFF.

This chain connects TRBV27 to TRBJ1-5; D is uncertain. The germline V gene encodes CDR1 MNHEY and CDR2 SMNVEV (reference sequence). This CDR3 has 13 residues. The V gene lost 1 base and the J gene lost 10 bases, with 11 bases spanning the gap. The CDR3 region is CASSLWSLAPQHF. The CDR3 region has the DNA TGTGCCAGCAGTTTATGGAGCCTGGCACCCCAGCATTTT.

CDR3 region: CAIGTGNREQYF. CDR3 nucleotides: TGTGCCATTGGGACAGGGAATCGGGAGCAGTACTTC. The J gene is TRBJ2-7, the V gene TRBV10-3, with 9 bases identical to TRBD1. Germline values: CDR1 ENHRY, CDR2 SYGVKD. The V gene end was trimmed by 9 bases and the J gene end by 7 bases; junction bases not matched to a gene: 7. The CDR3 has 12 residues.

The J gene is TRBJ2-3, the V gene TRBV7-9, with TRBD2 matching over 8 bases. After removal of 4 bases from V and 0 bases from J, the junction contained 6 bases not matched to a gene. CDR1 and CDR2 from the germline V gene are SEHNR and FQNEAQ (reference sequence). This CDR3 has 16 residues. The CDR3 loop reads CASSSTGTRSTDTQYF. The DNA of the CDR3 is TGTGCCAGCAGCTCCACCGGGACTAGAAGCACAGATACGCAGTATTTT.

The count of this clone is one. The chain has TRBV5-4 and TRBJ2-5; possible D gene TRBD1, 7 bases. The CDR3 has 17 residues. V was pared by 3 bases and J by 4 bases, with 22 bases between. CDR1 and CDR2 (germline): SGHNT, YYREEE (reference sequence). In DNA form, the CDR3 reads TGTGCCAGCAGCTCCCCAGGAGGGGGCGGGTTTGGAGAGACCCAGTACTTC. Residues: CASSSPGGGGFGETQYF.

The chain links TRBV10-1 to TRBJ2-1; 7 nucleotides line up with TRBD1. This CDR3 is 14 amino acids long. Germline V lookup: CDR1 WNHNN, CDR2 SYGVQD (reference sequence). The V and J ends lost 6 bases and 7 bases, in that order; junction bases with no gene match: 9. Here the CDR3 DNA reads TGCGCCAGCAGCGTCACAGGGGTTGGGAATGAGCAGTTCTTC. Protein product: CASSVTGVGNEQFF.

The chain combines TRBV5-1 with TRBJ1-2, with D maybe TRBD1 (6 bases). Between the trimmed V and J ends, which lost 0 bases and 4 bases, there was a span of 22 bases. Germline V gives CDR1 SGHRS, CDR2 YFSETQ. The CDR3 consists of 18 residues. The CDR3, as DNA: TGCGCCAGCAGCTTGGCCCGGGGCCGGGACACGGCCTTCTATGGCTACACCTTC. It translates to CASSLARGRDTAFYGYTF.

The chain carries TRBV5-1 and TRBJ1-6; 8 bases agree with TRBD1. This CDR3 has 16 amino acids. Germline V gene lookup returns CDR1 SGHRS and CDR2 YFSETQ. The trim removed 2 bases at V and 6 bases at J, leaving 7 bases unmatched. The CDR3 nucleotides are TGCGCCAGCAGCTTCGCGCCAGGGGGCTCTAATTCACCCCTCCACTTT. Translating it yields CASSFAPGGSNSPLHF.